The source of this TCR beta chain is a study of blood T cell repertoires in COVID-19. Across the whole study: Donors in the United States, Italy and Spain gave samples during acute or convalescent COVID-19. T cells, B-cell-depleted T cells, or PBMCs provided the cDNA or gDNA that served as material.

Germline V gives CDR1 LNHDA, CDR2 SQIVND (reference sequence). This CDR3 has 15 amino acids. Trimming cost V 5 bases and J 6 bases; bases outside gene matches: 6. Per the authors' pipeline: Reference gene primer amplification gave estimated nucleated cell counts. This table comes from immunoSEQ multiplex PCR, and its TCRdb copy is limited to in-frame clones, with some not included. V and J calls and clone size are given by that table; D and trimming were obtained from the DNA. The sample lists around 130,000 clones, approximately 92% occurring once. This receptor was identified in a man between 70 and 80 years old with active or convalescent COVID-19. The chain is built from TRBV19 and TRBJ2-2; TRBD2 matches at 10 bases. The sample taken for sequencing was peripheral blood. CDR3 region: CASSGLAGAAGELFF. CDR3 in DNA: TGTGCCAGTAGTGGGCTAGCGGGAGCGGCCGGGGAGCTGTTTTTT.